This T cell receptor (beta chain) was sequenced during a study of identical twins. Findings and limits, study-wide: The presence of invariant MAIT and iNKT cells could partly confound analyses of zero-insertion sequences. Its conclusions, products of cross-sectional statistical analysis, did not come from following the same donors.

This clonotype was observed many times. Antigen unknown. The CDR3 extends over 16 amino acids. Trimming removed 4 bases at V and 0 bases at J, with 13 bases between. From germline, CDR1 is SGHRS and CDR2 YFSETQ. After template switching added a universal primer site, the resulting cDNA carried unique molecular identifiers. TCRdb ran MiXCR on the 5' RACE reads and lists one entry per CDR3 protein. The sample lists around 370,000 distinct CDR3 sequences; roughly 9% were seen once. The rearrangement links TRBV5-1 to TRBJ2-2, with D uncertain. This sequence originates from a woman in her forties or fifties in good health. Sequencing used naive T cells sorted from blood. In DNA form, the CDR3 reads TGCGCCAGCAGCCACCCGGACCTTTCGAACACCGGGGAGCTGTTTTTT. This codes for CASSHPDLSNTGELFF.